The 8 T cell receptor beta chains reported below all come from one sample, sequenced in a study of T cells expressing NK-cell markers. TCRdb re-called the 5' RACE reads and shows each CDR3 protein once, DNA omitted. This sample's table reports around 550,000 distinct CDR3 sequences. Sequencing was performed on blood T cells: a sorted CD56 or NKG2C T cell subset, CD4+ or CD8+ T cells, or bulk PBMC T cells (not recorded which). The origin of the receptors is a man aged 18 to 30 in good health.

J is TRBJ2-7 and V is TRBV18; no DNA is available, so the TRBD2 call from TCRdb remains unchecked. The CDR3 extends over 14 amino acids. Germline CDR1 KGHSH, CDR2 LQKENI. CDR3 region: CASSPGLTFGEQYF.

The chain couples TRBV29-1 to TRBJ1-1; TCRdb's assignment of TRBD1 cannot be checked, as there is no DNA. The germline V gene has CDR1 SQVTM and CDR2 ANQGSEA. The CDR3 covers 14 residues. The CDR3 loop is CSGRPEGAATEAFF.

The chain links TRBV6-2 or TRBV6-3 to TRBJ2-7; as DNA is missing, the TRBD1 call by TCRdb cannot be tested. CDR1 and CDR2 (germline): MNHEY, SVGEGT. This CDR3 comprises 16 residues. This CDR3 reads CASSKPTKGRRYEQYF.

The chain employs TRBV29-1 and TRBJ1-2; the D call of TRBD1 rests on TCRdb alone, since no DNA is present to check it. Germline values: CDR1 SQVTM, CDR2 ANQGSEA. The CDR3 is 13 amino acids. The CDR3 region is CSVAAGNSYGYTF.

V is TRBV20-1 and J is TRBJ2-1; TCRdb's D gene call, TRBD2, goes unchecked for lack of DNA. CDR3 length equals 15 residues. Germline V gene data show CDR1 as DFQATT and CDR2 as SNEGSKA (reference sequence). The CDR3 sequence is CSARPSGRLGNEQFF.

The J gene is TRBJ2-3, the V gene TRBV28; TCRdb's D call, TRBD2, is unchecked because there is no DNA. The CDR3 extends over 15 amino acids. Germline CDR1 is MDHEN and CDR2 is SYDVKM. The CDR3 here is CASRGAGYGTDTQYF.

The chain recombines TRBV5-1 with TRBJ2-1; the D gene TCRdb calls, TRBD2, cannot be checked with no DNA. The CDR3 loop spans 15 amino acids. Germline V gives CDR1 SGHRS, CDR2 YFSETQ. Here the CDR3 reads CASSLGTSERNEQFF.

This chain links TRBV12-3 or TRBV12-4 with TRBJ1-1; there is no DNA to check the TCRdb D call of TRBD1. There are 15 residues in the CDR3. Here the CDR3 reads CASSFGEGWLTEAFF.